These T cell receptor beta chains were read from a single sample in a study of T-cell reconstitution after alpha-beta-depleted transplantation in children. TCRdb re-analysed the PCR reads in MiXCR, keeping a single row per CDR3 protein. The sample holds hundreds of thousands of distinct CDR3 sequences, 13% seen once. Sequencing was performed on PBMCs, mostly from graft donor cells, taken 360 days after TCRalphabeta/CD19-depleted stem cell transplant. The source of these receptors is a male patient younger than 18 who had a stem cell transplant for acute myeloid leukemia, so the T cells may come from the graft donor. Each CDR3 is given with its conserved first and last residue. Each record gives: clone size, J gene, V gene, D gene, CDR3 DNA, CDR3 protein. A D gene is named only where the DNA matches it firmly. A row's size may be missing; if present it is once, few, many or a size class.

>many|TRBJ2-3|TRBV24-1|NA
TGTGCCACCAGTGATCCGGGACACCAACTCACAGATACGCAGTATTTT
CATSDPGHQLTDTQYF
>few|TRBJ2-7|TRBV20-1|NA
TGCAGTGCTAGCAGGTTCGGGCTGGGGGAGCAGTACTTC
CSASRFGLGEQYF
>NA|TRBJ2-7|TRBV15|TRBD1
TGTGCCACCAGCATTAACAGGGGAGCTTACGAGCAGTACTTC
CATSINRGAYEQYF
>few|TRBJ2-2|TRBV11-3|NA
TGTGCCAGCAGCTTAGGCATCCGGGACGGGGAGCTGTTTTTT
CASSLGIRDGELFF
>NA|TRBJ1-1|TRBV19|TRBD1
TGTGCCAGTACCCCCGGCAGGGGGCAGCGGAACACTGAAGCTTTCTTT
CASTPGRGQRNTEAFF
>few|TRBJ2-3|TRBV29-1|NA
TGCAGCGACGGACAGATGGATACGCAGTATTTT
CSDGQMDTQYF
>NA|TRBJ2-1|TRBV29-1|TRBD2
TGCAGCGTTGGGACTAGCGGGAGTACTATCAATGAGCAGTTCTTC
CSVGTSGSTINEQFF
>few|TRBJ2-6|TRBV6-5|NA
TGTGCCAGCAGTTTCCAGGGCAGCCCAGGAGCCAACGTCCTGACTTTC
CASSFQGSPGANVLTF
>NA|TRBJ1-6|TRBV6-4|NA
TGTGCCAGCCGCGCTGAAGGACAGATTAATTCACCCCTCCACTTT
CASRAEGQINSPLHF
>many|TRBJ2-3|TRBV28|NA
TGTGCCAGCAGTTTATTTTTGACTAGTGGTAGCACAGATACGCAGTATTTT
CASSLFLTSGSTDTQYF
>NA|TRBJ2-7|TRBV28|TRBD1
TGTGCCAGCAGTTTCAGGGACAGGGTTGGCGAGCAGTACTTC
CASSFRDRVGEQYF
>few|TRBJ2-1|TRBV27|NA
TGTGCCAGCAGTAGGGGAAGGGTAGCGGACTACAATGAGCAGTTCTTC
CASSRGRVADYNEQFF
>NA|TRBJ2-2|TRBV5-1|NA
TGCGCCAGCAGCTTGCCCCCCGGGGAGCTGTTTTTT
CASSLPPGELFF
>NA|TRBJ2-1|TRBV27|TRBD2
TGTGCCAGCAGTTTTAGGACGGGAGGAAGACGGGGTGAGCAGTTCTTC
CASSFRTGGRRGEQFF
>NA|TRBJ2-6|TRBV12-3/TRBV12-4|TRBD2
TGTGCCATCACCCCTAAGGGACTAGCGGGAAGCGGGGCCAACGTCCTGACTTTC
CAITPKGLAGSGANVLTF
>few|TRBJ2-6|TRBV9|NA
TGTGCCAGCAGCGTAGCCATAAAGGGTGGCGCTGGGGCCAACGTCCTGACTTTC
CASSVAIKGGAGANVLTF
>few|TRBJ2-1|TRBV11-2|NA
TGTGCCAGCAGCGCATTAAAATTCGTCGAGCAGTTCTTC
CASSALKFVEQFF
>few|TRBJ2-5|TRBV9|TRBD2
TGTGCCAGCAGCGCGGGGACTAGCGGGAGATTGGCTACTGTCGAGACCCAGTACTTC
CASSAGTSGRLATVETQYF
>NA|TRBJ2-5|TRBV5-1|TRBD2
TGCGCCAGCAGCTTCCGGCTAGCGGGAGTTGGGCAAGAGACCCAGTACTTC
CASSFRLAGVGQETQYF
>NA|TRBJ1-1|TRBV28|NA
TGTGCCAGCACTCATGAGGGGAGGAGGAACACTGAAGCTTTCTTT
CASTHEGRRNTEAFF
>few|TRBJ2-1|TRBV20-1|NA
TGCAGTACGGACGGGACCTCAGTAGGACGGGTCTACAATGAGCATTTCTTC
CSTDGTSVGRVYNEHFF
>NA|TRBJ2-3|TRBV6-2/TRBV6-3|NA
TGTGCCAGCAAGTCGCCCAGCACAGATACGCAGTATTTT
CASKSPSTDTQYF
>few|TRBJ2-1|TRBV20-1|NA
TGCAGTGCTAGATCGGGATTTCGCAATGAGCAGTTCTTC
CSARSGFRNEQFF
>NA|TRBJ2-7|TRBV9|TRBD1
TGTGCCAGCAGCCCAAAGGACAGGGCTGTTTACGAGCAGTACTTC
CASSPKDRAVYEQYF
>few|TRBJ1-1|TRBV12-3/TRBV12-4|NA
TGTGCCAGCAGTCGATCGGCCTTCTTCGAGAGGACTGAAGCTTTCTTT
CASSRSAFFERTEAFF
>few|TRBJ1-1|TRBV7-3|TRBD1
TGTGCCAGCAGCCCATATCACAAGGACAGGGCGAACACTGAAGCTTTCTTT
CASSPYHKDRANTEAFF
>NA|TRBJ1-2|TRBV6-5|TRBD1
TGTGCCAGCAGTTACGCCTACGGACAGGTCTGGGGTGGCTACACCTTC
CASSYAYGQVWGGYTF
>NA|TRBJ2-4|TRBV11-2|NA
TGTGCCAGCAGCTCGGGGGGCTTAGCCAAAAACATTCAGTACTTC
CASSSGGLAKNIQYF
>few|TRBJ2-3|TRBV6-5|NA
TGTGCCAGCAGTTCTAGCTGGAGATGGGCTGATACGCAGTATTTT
CASSSSWRWADTQYF
>few|TRBJ2-2|TRBV29-1|TRBD1
TGCAGCGTTGAGGACAGGGGGCCCGGGGAGCTGTTTTTT
CSVEDRGPGELFF
>many|TRBJ2-3|TRBV24-1|TRBD2
TGTGCCACCAGTGATACCCCTGGCGGGACTAGAAGCGCAGATACGCAGTATTTT
CATSDTPGGTRSADTQYF
>few|TRBJ1-4|TRBV27|TRBD1
TGTGCCAGCAGTTTATCACAGGGGGCGACTGAAAAACTGTTTTTT
CASSLSQGATEKLFF
>few|TRBJ1-1|TRBV7-9|TRBD1
TGTGCCAGCAGCCCCCAACCGGGACAGACCATGAACACTGAAGCTTTCTTT
CASSPQPGQTMNTEAFF